The clone carrying this T cell receptor (beta chain) occurred a few times. The target antigen is unknown. The sample belongs to a study of cytomegalovirus exposure and HLA in healthy donors. Study-level points and caveats: TCR beta chains associated with HLA were, in a later analysis, more clonally expanded than equally common others. Most of the CMV-associated TCR beta chains (in a later analysis) appeared to be HLA-restricted.

All the people who gave samples were healthy bone marrow donors. The CDR3 runs to 16 residues. V trimming: 5 bases; J trimming: 2 bases; junction bases outside the gene matches: 12. Germline V gene data show CDR1 as SGHTA and CDR2 as FQGNSA. The primer mix had 60 Vbeta and 13 Jbeta primers. Clones were read by immunoSEQ multiplex PCR, and TCRdb kept only the in-frame ones, dropping some. Of about 130,000 clones detected, over 75% appear once; the ten largest clones hold about 4.5%. The TCR was taken from a man aged 25-40 years in good health. Sequencing input: PBMCs. The chain recombines TRBV7-2 with TRBJ2-7, with TRBD1 matching 7 bases. CDR3 amino acids: CASSPTRDSGAYEQYF. The CDR3 coding sequence is TGTGCCAGCAGCCCTACCCGGGACAGCGGAGCCTACGAGCAGTACTTC.